This TCR beta chain was observed in a study of OX40 agonist ivuxolimab in advanced cancers. Study-wide background: It was permissible to have had prior anti-PD-1, anti-PD-L1 or anti-CTLA-4 therapy, and about 40% had some.

Between the trimmed V and J ends, which lost 0 bases and 4 bases, there was a span of 9 bases. Germline CDR1 and CDR2: MNHEY and SVGAGI. The CDR3 extends over 14 amino acids. The protocol was immunoSEQ multiplex PCR, while the TCRdb copy is restricted to in-frame clones and leaves out a portion. Of tens of thousands of clones in the sample, about 89% were seen once. This clonotype was sampled from an adult with an advanced solid tumor such as melanoma, head and neck, liver or kidney cancer. Specimen: CD4+ or CD8+ T cells sorted from blood, collected in a trial of the OX40 agonist ivuxolimab. The chain couples TRBV6-5 to TRBJ1-2; D possibly corresponds to TRBD1 (6 bases). CDR3 coding DNA: TGTGCCAGCAGTTACTCGGGGGGCCTCTATGGCTACACCTTC. Amino acids: CASSYSGGLYGYTF.